The T cell receptor beta chain under discussion was sequenced for a study of Ad26.COV2.S vaccination and SARS-CoV-2 variants. The CDR3 runs 12 residues. Treatment noted: about 20 received Ad26.COV2.S at low or high dose, single or two shots; about 5 received placebo; per-sample allocation not given. Day 63 after the first injection of vaccine or placebo was the sampling time. Libraries were prepared by immunoSEQ multiplex PCR; TCRdb keeps only in-frame clonotypes and omits some of them. In the table there are about 440,000 clones, less than 95% of which are singletons. Regarding this clone: The antigen remains undetermined.

Notes on the study in general: Post-vaccination spike-specific CD8+ and CD4+ T cell responses reportedly had substantial breadth. Similar non-spike TCR breadth was seen in vaccine and placebo recipients. Quantification of TCR breadth and depth may have yielded underestimates of total T cell responses.

The rearrangement links TRBV21-1 to TRBJ2-7. TRBV21-1 is listed as a pseudogene. This clonotype was obtained from a person aged 18 to 59 who received the Ad26.COV2.S COVID-19 vaccine or a placebo. The sequenced sample was peripheral blood, obtained in a trial of Ad26.COV2.S vaccine versus placebo. The CDR3 is CASSTVKVGQYF. DNA for the CDR3: TGTGCCAGCAGCACAGTCAAAGTGGGGCAGTACTTC.